This T cell receptor (beta chain) was documented in a study of regulatory T cells in long-lasting Graves disease. Time point specified: newly diagnosed GD, antithyroid drugs for less than 3 months. PBMCs were the source of the RNA used for TCR sequencing. Building of the TCR beta libraries involved iRepertoire HTBI primers and Arm-PCR of CDR3 regions. Methods used by the authors: Among the samples, around 58 TRBV and 14 to 15 TRBJ segments were identified. Via MiXCR, TCRdb re-called the multiplex PCR reads, giving one row per CDR3 protein. TCRdb, not the authors, supplied the V and J calls. The data contain 400,000 to 550,000 distinct CDR3 sequences, about a sixth of them seen just once; the ten biggest clones take up about 25%. CDR1 and CDR2 from the germline V gene are MNHNS and SASEGT. V lost 6 bases, J lost 2 bases, and 3 bases stayed unmatched. The CDR3 runs 13 residues. This clonotype was recorded many times.

The sample was also reused in another study, on T cells in Graves' hyperthyroidism and ophthalmopathy.

The sample in question was peripheral blood mononuclear cells (PBMCs), obtained at new diagnosis, from a patient treated with antithyroid drugs. J is TRBJ1-2 and V is TRBV6-1, with 7 bases matching TRBD1. The TCR was taken from a woman in her late teens or twenties with Graves disease. The DNA for the CDR3 is TGTGCCAGCAGGCGACAGGGCAACTATGGCTACACCTTC. Its protein is CASRRQGNYGYTF.